These T cell receptor beta chains were read from a single sample in a study of CD8+CD57+ T cells in acquired aplastic anemia. TCRdb fed the reads into MiXCR, producing one record per CDR3 protein. This table has some 180,000 distinct CDR3 sequences, 40% to 55% appearing once. Input material: sorted CD4+, CD8+, or CD8+CD57+ T cells (not recorded which) from PBMCs. Receptors were obtained from a human donor in good health. Both conserved end residues are part of each CDR3. The D gene is left open where the match is weak. Only part of the rows carry a size: once, few, many, or a class if the clone is expanded.

V	size	D	J	CDR3	DNA
TRBV7-9	-	TRBD1	TRBJ1-4	CASSGQQGGLFF	TGTGCCAGCAGCGGGCAACAGGGGGGACTGTTTTTT
TRBV4-1	few	-	TRBJ2-5	CASSQDGTSSNRETQYF	TGCGCCAGCAGCCAAGATGGCACTAGCAGCAATCGGGAGACCCAGTACTTC
TRBV4-1	-	-	TRBJ2-3	CASSQADWGTDTQYF	TGCGCCAGCAGCCAAGCCGACTGGGGTACAGATACGCAGTATTTT
TRBV6-2/TRBV6-3	-	-	TRBJ2-7	CASRGPSSYEQYF	TGTGCCAGCAGGGGGCCCAGCTCCTACGAGCAGTACTTC
TRBV5-5	many	TRBD2	TRBJ2-3	CASSFSGSGSDTQYF	TGTGCCAGCAGCTTTAGCGGGAGCGGGTCAGATACGCAGTATTTT
TRBV9	once	-	TRBJ2-7	CASSVGTLSSYEQYF	TGTGCCAGCAGCGTAGGGACACTTAGCTCCTACGAGCAGTACTTC
TRBV15	-	-	TRBJ2-4	CATSRDRGRADIQYF	TGCGCCACCAGCAGAGATCGGGGCAGGGCTGACATTCAGTACTTC
TRBV6-1	few	TRBD1	TRBJ1-1	CASRADRASRTEAFF	TGTGCCAGCAGGGCGGACAGGGCTTCCCGCACTGAAGCTTTCTTT
TRBV20-1	-	TRBD1	TRBJ1-5	CSARATPGQGRVYSNQPQHF	TGCAGTGCTAGGGCGACTCCGGGACAGGGAAGAGTTTATAGCAATCAGCCCCAGCATTTT
TRBV20-1	many	-	TRBJ1-1	CSAREHRGRITEAFF	TGCAGTGCTAGAGAACACCGGGGGAGGATCACTGAAGCTTTCTTT
TRBV2	-	TRBD2	TRBJ2-5	CASRGLAEETQYF	TGTGCCAGCAGGGGGCTAGCGGAAGAGACCCAGTACTTC
TRBV20-1	-	TRBD2	TRBJ2-3	CSAREGLAGISTDTQYF	TGCAGTGCTAGAGAGGGGTTAGCGGGGATTAGCACAGATACGCAGTATTTT
TRBV19	many	-	TRBJ2-7	CASSINPLEQYF	TGTGCCAGTAGTATAAACCCCCTCGAGCAGTACTTC
TRBV9	-	-	TRBJ2-1	CASSVGRVQYNEQFF	TGTGCCAGCAGCGTAGGGAGGGTCCAATACAATGAGCAGTTCTTC
TRBV7-3	-	TRBD2	TRBJ2-3	CASSRRSGGGDTDTQYF	TGTGCCAGCAGTCGCCGCAGCGGGGGTGGGGACACAGATACGCAGTATTTT
TRBV12-3/TRBV12-4	many	-	TRBJ2-1	CASSLLATEQFF	TGTGCCAGCAGTTTGTTAGCTACCGAGCAGTTCTTC
TRBV6-1	many	TRBD1	TRBJ1-2	CASSRNRGNYGYTF	TGTGCCAGCAGTCGAAACAGGGGTAACTATGGCTACACCTTC
TRBV24-1	once	TRBD1	TRBJ1-2	CATSDTADRGDGYTF	TGTGCCACCAGTGATACAGCGGACAGGGGTGATGGCTACACCTTC
TRBV29-1	-	-	TRBJ1-5	CSVASTGGGPQHF	TGCAGCGTTGCGTCGACGGGGGGAGGGCCCCAGCATTTT
TRBV5-1	-	-	TRBJ1-4	CASRQYTQGPNEKLFF	TGCGCCAGCAGACAATACACCCAGGGACCCAATGAAAAACTGTTTTTT
TRBV7-9	once	TRBD2	TRBJ2-7	CASSPNSGSYEQYF	TGTGCCAGCAGCCCAAATAGCGGGAGCTACGAGCAGTACTTC
TRBV9	-	-	TRBJ2-1	CASSVAPAPEQFF	TGTGCCAGCAGCGTAGCGCCAGCCCCTGAGCAGTTCTTC
TRBV6-1	many	-	TRBJ2-7	CASRNPGQTYEQYF	TGTGCCAGCAGAAACCCGGGCCAAACTTACGAGCAGTACTTC
TRBV20-1	-	-	TRBJ1-1	CSASEADEAFF	TGCAGTGCTAGTGAAGCGGATGAAGCTTTCTTT
TRBV7-8	once	-	TRBJ1-3	CASSLGVGSGNTIYF	TGTGCCAGCAGCTTAGGGGTGGGCTCTGGAAACACCATATATTTT
TRBV6-1	-	-	TRBJ2-7	CASSDQGISYEQYF	TGTGCCAGCAGTGATCAGGGAATCTCCTACGAGCAGTACTTC
TRBV19	few	TRBD2	TRBJ2-3	CASSWTSGRVLYPDTQYF	TGTGCCAGTAGTTGGACTAGCGGGAGAGTACTATACCCAGATACGCAGTATTTT
TRBV6-1	many	-	TRBJ2-5	CASTVRVQETQYF	TGTGCCAGCACAGTCAGAGTACAAGAGACCCAGTACTTC
TRBV7-8	many	TRBD1	TRBJ1-4	CASSPPFRDSDNEKLFF	TGTGCCAGCAGCCCCCCGTTCCGGGACAGCGACAATGAAAAACTGTTTTTT
TRBV30	-	TRBD1	TRBJ1-5	CAWRGQGNQPRHF	TGTGCCTGGAGGGGACAGGGCAATCAGCCCCGGCATTTT
TRBV19	-	-	TRBJ2-7	CASSIGGTAYEQYF	TGTGCCAGTAGTATCGGCGGGACAGCCTACGAGCAGTACTTC
TRBV5-5	many	TRBD2	TRBJ2-7	CASSLEGLVFEQYF	TGTGCCAGCAGCTTGGAGGGACTAGTATTCGAGCAGTACTTC
TRBV9	many	TRBD2	TRBJ2-1	CASSVSWSGGYNEQFF	TGTGCCAGCAGCGTATCCTGGTCGGGAGGGTACAATGAGCAGTTCTTC
TRBV29-1	-	TRBD2	TRBJ2-2	CSARDLGLGNTGELFF	TGCAGTGCTAGAGATCTGGGACTAGGCAACACCGGGGAGCTGTTTTTT
TRBV19	-	TRBD2	TRBJ2-5	CASRGLAKETQYF	TGTGCCAGTAGGGGACTAGCAAAAGAGACCCAGTACTTC
TRBV5-6	many	TRBD1	TRBJ2-2	CASTRPPGQGTGELFF	TGTGCCAGCACCCGCCCCCCGGGACAGGGCACCGGGGAGCTGTTTTTT
TRBV5-1	-	-	TRBJ1-6	CASSQPGPNSPLHF	TGCGCCAGCAGCCAACCGGGACCAAATTCACCCCTCCACTTT
TRBV10-2	-	-	TRBJ2-3	CASNRGGMDTQYF	TGTGCCAGCAATAGGGGGGGGATGGATACGCAGTATTTT
TRBV7-8	few	-	TRBJ1-1	CASSLALSGEAFF	TGTGCCAGCAGCTTAGCGCTATCTGGGGAAGCTTTCTTT
TRBV5-1	many	-	TRBJ1-1	CASSLAGLTEAFF	TGCGCCAGCAGCTTAGCGGGGTTGACTGAAGCTTTCTTT
TRBV15	many	-	TRBJ2-3	CATSIDWKSTDTQYF	TGTGCCACCAGCATTGACTGGAAAAGCACAGATACGCAGTATTTT
TRBV20-1	many	-	TRBJ1-5	CSANTGGNQPQHF	TGCAGTGCCAACACGGGCGGCAATCAGCCCCAGCATTTT
TRBV28	few	TRBD1	TRBJ2-7	CASSFESIEGTGSYEQYF	TGTGCCAGCAGTTTCGAATCGATCGAAGGGACAGGGTCCTACGAGCAGTACTTC
TRBV19	many	-	TRBJ1-6	CASSIAGVDSPLHF	TGTGCCAGTAGTATCGCAGGGGTGGATTCACCCCTCCACTTT
TRBV14	many	TRBD2	TRBJ2-3	CASSQVQRGADTQYF	TGTGCCAGCAGCCAAGTGCAGCGGGGTGCAGATACGCAGTATTTT
TRBV24-1	-	-	TRBJ2-5	CATSANRGRETQYF	TGTGCCACCAGTGCCAACCGGGGGCGGGAGACCCAGTACTTC
TRBV6-1	many	-	TRBJ1-2	CASRTTGGYGYTF	TGTGCCAGCAGGACGACGGGGGGGTATGGCTACACCTTC
TRBV10-3	-	TRBD2	TRBJ2-7	CAVRTSGRGGSYEQYF	TGTGCCGTCAGGACTAGCGGGAGAGGTGGCTCCTACGAGCAATACTTC
TRBV19	-	TRBD1	TRBJ1-1	CASSPLQGTHAFF	TGTGCCAGTAGCCCCTTACAGGGGACCCACGCTTTCTTT
TRBV7-2	few	-	TRBJ2-7	CASSLALSGYYEQYF	TGTGCCAGCAGCTTAGCGCTTTCAGGCTACTACGAGCAGTACTTC
TRBV3-1	few	TRBD2	TRBJ2-3	CASSQALLAGGTDTQYF	TGTGCCAGCAGCCAAGCTCTACTAGCGGGGGGCACAGATACGCAGTATTTT
TRBV20-1	-	-	TRBJ2-7	CSGRGTRSYEQYF	TGCAGTGGCCGCGGGACGCGGTCCTACGAGCAGTACTTC
TRBV29-1	-	-	TRBJ2-7	CSVSRQETYEQYF	TGCAGCGTTTCCCGACAGGAGACCTACGAGCAGTACTTC